One sample yielded the 5 T cell receptor beta chains listed below, sequenced in a study of a mutant IDH1 vaccine in newly diagnosed glioma. Libraries were prepared by immunoSEQ multiplex PCR; TCRdb keeps only in-frame clonotypes and omits some of them. The top ten clones hold approximately 12% of a sample with around 70,000 clones, 84% of them seen once. Their recognized antigens are unknown. The sample's time point: week 35, safety follow-up. Each dose of the vaccine consisted of 300 ug of mutant IDH1 20-mer peptide, with topical imiquimod. The source was PBMCs, collected from a glioma patient whose treatment included an IDH1 peptide vaccine. The receptors shown here come from a man in his late teens or twenties with glioma.

This sequence joins TRBV27 and TRBJ2-2; D possibly corresponds to TRBD2 (5 bases). The CDR3 runs to 15 residues. With 7 bases removed from V and 3 bases from J, the gap between germline ends came to 15 bases. From germline, CDR1 is MNHEY and CDR2 SMNVEV (reference sequence). The CDR3: CASKRSHWDTGELFF. The CDR3 DNA follows: TGTGCCAGCAAGCGGAGTCACTGGGACACCGGGGAGCTGTTTTTT.

The rearrangement links TRBV5-8 to TRBJ2-7; D might be TRBD1 (6 bases). The CDR3 totals 17 residues. Germline V gene sequence: CDR1 SGHTS, CDR2 YDEGEE. The V end lost 0 bases, the J end lost 5 bases, and 21 bases lay between the germline ends. CDR3 protein: CASSLAAGAGGSHEQYF. The CDR3 bases are TGTGCCAGCAGCTTGGCCGCAGGGGCAGGTGGGTCCCACGAGCAGTACTTC.

CDR3 loop: CASSGRDRGVQYF. CDR3 nucleotides: TGTGCCAGCAGCGGCCGGGACAGGGGGGTGCAGTACTTC. The chain combines TRBV11-2 with TRBJ2-7, with 11 bases matching TRBD1. The CDR3 sequence is 13 residues long. The V segment lost 5 bases and the J segment 9 bases; nucleotides outside the gene matches: 6. CDR1 is SGHAT and CDR2 is FQNNGV in the germline V gene.

The V and J genes are TRBV15 and TRBJ2-2; D is uncertain. Per germline, CDR1 LNHNV and CDR2 YYDKDF (reference sequence). Trimming shortened V by 5 bases and J by 13 bases, and 17 bases separated the two germline ends. This CDR3 contains 13 residues. The CDR3 is CATSALGTVVLFF. CDR3 bases: TGTGCCACCAGCGCCCTGGGTACAGTGGTGCTGTTTTTT. The full variable domain, with the rest looked up from reference TRBV15 and TRBJ2-2, is DAMVIQNPRYQVTQFGKPVTLSCSQTLNHNVMYWYQQKSSQAPKLLFHYYDKDFNNEADTPDNFQSRRPNTSFCFLDIRSPGLGDTAMYLCATSALGTVVLFFGEGSRLTVL.

The chain uses TRBV27 and TRBJ2-1; 9 nucleotides line up with TRBD2. The germline V gene encodes CDR1 MNHEY and CDR2 SMNVEV (reference sequence). J gave up 10 bases and V 6 bases, and 13 bases lay outside the gene matches. CDR3 size: 15 residues. The CDR3 coding sequence is TGTGCCAGCAGCGTCTTCAGCGGGAGGCCTTCGGAGCAGTTCTTC. It codes for CASSVFSGRPSEQFF.